This TCR beta chain originates from a study of OX40 agonist ivuxolimab in advanced cancers. In the study overall: Patients were treated with ivuxolimab, an agonistic anti-OX40 (CD134) antibody. Patient treatment consisted of intravenous ivuxolimab administration every 2 weeks at 0.01 to 10 mg/kg.

Points from the study as a whole: The study observed clonal expansion of CD4+ and CD8+ blood T cells by week 6 at 0.1 to 3.0 mg/kg.

Profiling relied on immunoSEQ multiplex PCR, and the TCRdb table lists in-frame clones only, not all of them. Found here are 11,000 or so clones, approximately 75% of them singletons; the top ten hold roughly 13%. Worth noting for this clone: No antigen is known for it.

Sequences were derived from CD4+ or CD8+ T cells sorted from blood, sampled in a trial of the OX40 agonist ivuxolimab. This sequence originates from an adult with an advanced solid tumor such as melanoma, head and neck, liver or kidney cancer.

CDR3 DNA: TGCGCCAGCAGCCTCAGTTGGCCTGCTGCAAACATTCAGTACTTC. Protein: CASSLSWPAANIQYF. The chain carries TRBV4-1 and TRBJ2-4, with D hard to call. Trimming pared 4 bases from V and 6 bases from J, leaving 16 bases between. CDR3 length: 15 amino acids. Germline V gene lookup returns CDR1 MGHRA and CDR2 YSYEKL.